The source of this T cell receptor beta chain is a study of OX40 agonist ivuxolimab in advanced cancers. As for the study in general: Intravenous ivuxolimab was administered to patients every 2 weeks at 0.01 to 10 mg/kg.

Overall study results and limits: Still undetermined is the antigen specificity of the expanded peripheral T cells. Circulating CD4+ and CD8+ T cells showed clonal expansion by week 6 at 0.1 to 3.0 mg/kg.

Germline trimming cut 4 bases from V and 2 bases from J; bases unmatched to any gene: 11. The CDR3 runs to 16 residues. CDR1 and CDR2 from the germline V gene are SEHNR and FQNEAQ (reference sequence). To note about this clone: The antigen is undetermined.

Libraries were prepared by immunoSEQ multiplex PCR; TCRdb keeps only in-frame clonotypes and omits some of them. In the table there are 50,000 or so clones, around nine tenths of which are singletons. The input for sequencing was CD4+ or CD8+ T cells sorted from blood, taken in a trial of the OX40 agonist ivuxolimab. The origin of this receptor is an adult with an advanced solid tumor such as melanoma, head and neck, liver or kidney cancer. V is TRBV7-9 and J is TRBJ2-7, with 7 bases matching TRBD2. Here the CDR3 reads CASSSSQASGPYEQYF. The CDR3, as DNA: TGTGCCAGCAGCTCTTCCCAAGCTAGCGGACCCTACGAGCAGTACTTC.